The 29 T cell receptor beta chains below come from one sample, sequenced in a study of blood T cells in healthy people across ages. The authors ran a second PCR of 7 to 11 cycles using a sample-barcoded 5' primer and a J-beta primer mix. TCRdb itself ran the 5' RACE reads through MiXCR, one entry per CDR3 protein. The sample carries 1.8 million or so distinct CDR3 sequences, about 39% recorded once. The sequenced sample consisted of blood. The source is a human donor in good health.

The chain links TRBV7-6 to TRBJ1-2, with D uncertain. The CDR3 runs to 14 residues. Germline V gene sequence: CDR1 SGHVS, CDR2 FNYEAQ. V gave up 2 bases and J gave up 6 bases, with 13 bases separating them. The CDR3 is CASSLRPLNHGYTF. CDR3 in DNA: TGTGCCAGCAGCTTACGACCTCTCAACCATGGCTACACCTTC.

In this sample, this clonotype turned up once. CDR3 in DNA: TGTGCCAGCGGGGGGGCCACCAATGAGCAGTTCTTC. Amino acid sequence: CASGGATNEQFF. The chain uses TRBV6-6 and TRBJ2-1, with a tentative D call TRBD2 (7 bases). This CDR3 is 12 amino acids long. V lost 8 bases and J 6 bases, leaving 11 bases between the germline ends. CDR1 and CDR2 (germline): MNHNY, SVGAGI (reference sequence).

This chain connects TRBV7-9 to TRBJ2-4; D is uncertain. The J call may be incorrect, as the DNA end agrees better with TRBJ2-7. The CDR3 length is 12 residues. Germline-derived CDR1 and CDR2 are SEHNR and FQNEAQ (reference sequence). The DNA of the CDR3 is TGTGCCAGCAGCACTATGCACTACGAGCAGTACTTC. Protein: CASSTMHYEQYF.

This clonotype was seen at least ten times. The chain combines TRBV4-3 with TRBJ2-3, with D possibly called TRBD1 or TRBD2 (5 bases each). Trimming took 1 base from V and 2 from J, leaving 10 bases between them. This CDR3 is 15 amino acids long. CDR1 LGHNA and CDR2 YSLEER come from the germline V gene. CDR3 protein: CASSQGDGTTDTQYF. In DNA, the CDR3 is TGCGCCAGCAGCCAAGGGGACGGCACCACAGATACGCAGTATTTT.

As concerns this clonotype: The junction and the germline gene differ at one end; a read error may be behind it. V gene TRBV24-1 combines with J gene TRBJ2-5, with D unclear. The CDR3 is 13 amino acids. Germline V lookup: CDR1 KGHDR, CDR2 SFDVKD. CDR3 nucleotides: TGTGCCATCAGTATACCTCATCAAGAGACCCAGTACTTC. Translating it yields CAISIPHQETQYF.

J is TRBJ2-5 and V is TRBV7-9, with 10 nucleotides matching TRBD2. The germline V gene encodes CDR1 SEHNR and CDR2 FQNEAQ (reference sequence). J gave up 1 base and V 9 bases, and 2 bases lay outside the gene matches. The CDR3 runs to 13 residues. Written as DNA, the CDR3 is TGTGCCAGGATAGCGGGGGGCCAAGAGACCCAGTACTTC. It is translated as CARIAGGQETQYF.

In this sample, this clonotype turned up a few times. V and J are TRBV5-4 and TRBJ2-3; 8 bases line up with TRBD2. Germline lookup yields CDR1 SGHNT and CDR2 YYREEE (reference sequence). The CDR3 consists of 15 residues. J lost 2 bases, V lost 1 base, and 3 bases had no gene match. Here the CDR3 DNA reads TGTGCCAGCAGCTTGCGGGGGGGCCTCACAGATACGCAGTATTTT. This sequence encodes CASSLRGGLTDTQYF.

V gene TRBV3-1 combines with J gene TRBJ2-3, with D possibly being TRBD1 (6 bases). Trimming left V 6 bases short and J 4 bases short, with 17 bases between. CDR1 is LGHDT and CDR2 is YNNKEL in the germline V gene (reference sequence). This CDR3 is 15 amino acids long. DNA for the CDR3: TGTGCCAGCAGTTTTACAGGGAATTCTGCAGATACGCAGTATTTT. It is translated as CASSFTGNSADTQYF.

The count of this clonotype is one. A read error may produce the germline difference seen at one junction end. The chain employs TRBV4-1 and TRBJ1-1; no reliable D call. CDR1 MGHRA and CDR2 YSYEKL come from the germline V gene. The length of the CDR3 is 15 residues. The CDR3 nucleotides are TGCGTCAGCAGCCAAGAAATTGGTGTTCGGACTGAAGCTTTCTTT. It translates to CVSSQEIGVRTEAFF.

The genes are TRBV5-4 and TRBJ2-5, with 8 bases identical to TRBD1. Germline trimming cut 5 bases from V and 4 bases from J; bases unmatched to any gene: 13. From germline, CDR1 is SGHNT and CDR2 YYREEE (reference sequence). This CDR3 comprises 16 residues. Written as DNA, the CDR3 is TGTGCCAGCAGTCAGAGGACAGGGAGACAAGCAGAGACCCAGTACTTC. Protein sequence: CASSQRTGRQAETQYF. Full variable domain (remainder filled in from reference TRBV5-4 and TRBJ2-5): ETGVTQSPTHLIKTRGQQVTLRCSSQSGHNTVSWYQQALGQGPQFIFQYYREEENGRGNFPPRFSGLQFPNYSSELNVNALELDDSALYLCASSQRTGRQAETQYFGPGTRLLVL.

This clonotype occurred a few times. This sequence joins TRBV12-3 or TRBV12-4 and TRBJ2-2; D is unresolved. V lost 5 bases to trimming and J lost 4 bases, with 20 bases between them. This CDR3 region has 17 residues. The CDR3, as DNA: TGTGCCAGCAGTCCACCACCCGGTGGGGTGAGCACCGGGGAGCTGTTTTTT. It yields the protein CASSPPPGGVSTGELFF.

This clonotype was observed a few times. The rearrangement joins TRBV25-1 to TRBJ2-3, with 8 bases matching TRBD2. Germline CDR1 MGHDK, CDR2 SYGVNS. V shed 3 bases and J 4 bases; nucleotides not matched to a gene: 15. There are 18 residues in the CDR3. CDR3 amino acids: CASSDPPASFSGADTQYF. The CDR3, as DNA: TGTGCCAGCAGTGATCCCCCGGCGAGCTTTAGCGGGGCAGATACGCAGTATTTT.

The gene calls are TRBV28 and TRBJ1-1; the D is unclear. With 10 bases removed from V and 2 bases from J, the gap between germline ends came to 11 bases. The CDR3 length is 12 residues. Germline V CDR1 and CDR2: MDHEN, SYDVKM. CDR3 amino acids: CAIEDRNTEAFF. Here the CDR3 DNA reads TGTGCCATCGAGGACCGTAACACTGAAGCTTTCTTT.

The chain combines TRBV5-1 with TRBJ1-1; D possibly corresponds to TRBD1 (6 bases). The germline V and J ends were trimmed by 9 bases and 1 base, with 19 bases remaining between them. The CDR3 is 15 residues long. The germline CDR1 and CDR2 sequences are SGHRS and YFSETQ. The DNA of the CDR3 is TGCGCCACAACCGTCGGAGGGGGGCCGAACACTGAAGCTTTCTTT. Its protein is CATTVGGGPNTEAFF.

J is TRBJ2-5 and V is TRBV28, with 10 bases fitting TRBD2. The CDR3 sequence is 16 residues long. After removal of 3 bases from V and 9 bases from J, the junction contained 13 bases not matched to a gene. Germline loops: CDR1 MDHEN, CDR2 SYDVKM. The chain's CDR3 is CASSFGTSASIGAQYF. CDR3 DNA: TGTGCCAGCAGTTTCGGGACTAGCGCCTCGATAGGGGCCCAGTACTTC.

Only a few counts were recorded for this clonotype. The J gene is TRBJ1-6, the V gene TRBV20-1; no definite D call. V lost 3 bases to trimming and J lost 7 bases, with 13 bases between them. CDR3 length: 14 residues. Germline V gene sequence: CDR1 DFQATT, CDR2 SNEGSKA (reference sequence). CDR3 nucleotide sequence: TGCAGTGCTAGTCTGGGTCAGCTAAATTCACCCCTCCACTTT. Encoded protein: CSASLGQLNSPLHF.

CDR3 loop: CAITKGAGDTDTQYF. For the CDR3, the DNA is TGTGCCATCACAAAAGGAGCGGGGGACACAGATACGCAGTATTTT. The chain joins TRBV10-3 to TRBJ2-3; 8 positions agree with TRBD2. Losses at the gene ends were 7 bases for V and 2 bases for J; bases not matched to a gene: 8. This CDR3 region has 15 residues. Per the germline V gene, CDR1 is ENHRY and CDR2 is SYGVKD.

This clonotype was recorded at least ten times. This chain connects TRBV4-1 to TRBJ2-7; tentatively, D is TRBD1 (5 bases). Germline CDR1 MGHRA, CDR2 YSYEKL. The CDR3 has 15 residues. V gave up 0 bases and J gave up 2 bases, with 11 bases separating them. Here the CDR3 reads CASSQDRSTAYEQYF. In nucleotides, the CDR3 is TGCGCCAGCAGCCAAGACCGATCGACAGCCTACGAGCAGTACTTC.

This clonotype has just a few counts. The rearrangement uses TRBV20-1 and TRBJ2-7; TRBD2 might be the D (5 bases). The CDR3 loop spans 15 amino acids. Per the germline V gene, CDR1 is DFQATT and CDR2 is SNEGSKA (reference sequence). V was pared by 2 bases and J by 0 bases, with 14 bases between. In DNA form, the CDR3 reads TGCAGTGCTAGACGACCTAGCAGGTACTCCTACGAGCAGTACTTC. Translating it yields CSARRPSRYSYEQYF.

Turning to this clonotype: The germline gene is not matched at one end of the junction; a read error may be the cause. The CDR3 loop is CASSRTLSSYNERFF. The DNA of the CDR3 is TGTGCCAGCAGCCGGACCCTGAGCTCCTACAATGAGCGGTTCTTC. The chain is built from TRBV5-6 and TRBJ2-1, with D unclear. The CDR3 is 15 amino acids. Germline V gene data show CDR1 as SGHDT and CDR2 as YYEEEE.

This clonotype occurred once. The V gene is TRBV20-1, the J gene TRBJ1-2; D remains ambiguous. Looked up from germline, CDR1 is DFQATT and CDR2 is SNEGSKA (reference sequence). With 7 bases removed from V and 4 bases from J, the gap between germline ends came to 7 bases. The CDR3 spans 10 residues. The CDR3 sequence is CSVGCYGYTF. CDR3 nucleotides: TGCAGTGTGGGTTGCTATGGCTACACCTTC.

The table lists this clonotype with a few counts. The genes are TRBV20-1 and TRBJ1-1; 7 nucleotides agree with TRBD1. CDR1 is DFQATT, CDR2 SNEGSKA, per germline (reference sequence). Trimming at V came to 6 bases and at J to 2 bases, leaving 9 bases not matched to a gene. The CDR3 is 14 amino acids. The CDR3 DNA follows: TGCAGTGCCCCTCGGACAGGTACAAACACTGAAGCTTTCTTT. Its protein product is CSAPRTGTNTEAFF.

The gene calls are TRBV29-1 and TRBJ2-3; D is unresolved. The CDR3 has 11 amino acids. V was clipped by 3 bases and J by 6 bases, with 7 bases between them. Germline loops: CDR1 SQVTM, CDR2 ANQGSEA. CDR3 protein: CSVDYVDTQYF. CDR3 coding DNA: TGCAGCGTTGACTATGTCGATACGCAGTATTTT.

The V gene is TRBV5-1, the J gene TRBJ2-3; TRBD2 aligns across 12 bases. CDR1 is SGHRS, CDR2 YFSETQ, per germline. After removal of 1 base from V and 4 bases from J, the junction contained 4 bases not matched to a gene. This CDR3 comprises 16 residues. The CDR3 nucleotides are TGCGCCAGCAGCTTGACTAGCGGGGGGAATTCAGATACGCAGTATTTT. This gives the protein CASSLTSGGNSDTQYF.

The chain links TRBV11-1 to TRBJ2-3, with D perhaps matching TRBD1 (6 bases). Trimming pared 7 bases from V and 4 bases from J, leaving 24 bases between. The germline V gene has CDR1 SGHAT and CDR2 FQDESV (reference sequence). The CDR3 loop spans 17 amino acids. CDR3 protein: CASTTYPITEGADTQYF. The CDR3, as DNA: TGTGCCAGCACCACGTACCCGATAACCGAGGGGGCAGATACGCAGTATTTT.

Notes on this clonotype: The junction differs from germline at one of its ends, possibly a read error. The chain carries TRBV28 and TRBJ1-4; D remains ambiguous. CDR3 length equals 13 residues. In germline, CDR1 is MDHEN, CDR2 SYDVKM. CDR3 coding DNA: TGTGCCAGCAGTTTTTCCCCGGACGCAAAACCGTTTTTT. It yields the protein CASSFSPDAKPFF.

This clonotype was seen only a few times. This chain connects TRBV10-3 to TRBJ2-5, with 7 bases lining up with TRBD2. CDR3 length equals 17 residues. V shed 6 bases, J shed 3 bases, and the junction held 16 bases outside the gene matches. Germline CDR1 ENHRY, CDR2 SYGVKD. CDR3 DNA sequence: TGTGCCATCAGCCGTAGGGAGGCCGGGACTACCGAAGAGACCCAGTACTTC. It translates to CAISRREAGTTEETQYF.

This sequence joins TRBV7-9 and TRBJ1-1; TRBD1 might be the D (5 bases). CDR3 length equals 14 residues. From germline, CDR1 is SEHNR and CDR2 FQNEAQ (reference sequence). V shed 5 bases and J shed 10 bases, with 20 bases lying between them. This CDR3 reads CASSTWGEGGRAFF. CDR3 DNA: TGTGCCAGCAGCACATGGGGGGAGGGAGGGAGAGCTTTCTTT.

In its sample, this clonotype was seen once. The chain carries TRBV7-3 and TRBJ2-1; D assignment may be TRBD1 or TRBD2 (5 bases each). Germline-derived CDR1 and CDR2 are SGHTA and FQGTGA. The CDR3 extends over 13 amino acids. V was cut by 5 bases and J by 10 bases, with 15 bases left in between. The CDR3 bases are TGTGCCAGCAGCACGACACCGGGGACGGAGCAGTTCTTC. It specifies CASSTTPGTEQFF.